This entry lists 5 T cell receptor beta chains sequenced from one sample in a study of T cell clones after liver transplantation (dated by TCRdb to 2018 to 2020). Library creation used the immunoSEQ multiplex PCR assay. The table was pulled from immuneACCESS by TCRdb, which kept in-frame rearrangements only. Such tables lose some clones; where checked, under half of the loss comes from unresolved V genes, and the rest has no known cause. In all, the sample holds tens of thousands of clones, and approximately 80% of those were seen once. About 0.79% of the sample rests with the top ten. The material was CD4+ T cells from blood, obtained 12 months after liver transplant. These receptors came from a human patient who received a liver transplant. After a transplant, the donor of the graft may account for some T cells.

The CDR3 region has the DNA TGCGCCAGCACGAGGGGCCCAAGTTTTGGGGATGAGCAGTTCTTC. It yields the protein CASTRGPSFGDEQFF. This chain uses TRBV5-1 with TRBJ2-1; either TRBD1 or TRBD2 may fit D (5 bases each). This CDR3 has 15 amino acids. The germline V gene has CDR1 SGHRS and CDR2 YFSETQ. The V end was cut by 6 bases, the J end by 8 bases, with 21 bases between.

The chain joins TRBV5-1 to TRBJ2-2; D unresolved. Germline loops: CDR1 SGHRS, CDR2 YFSETQ. This CDR3 has 13 amino acids. V was cut by 4 bases and J by 6 bases, with 10 bases left in between. CDR3 DNA: TGCGCCAGCAGCGCCGACGTTGCCGGGGAGCTGTTTTTT. It is translated as CASSADVAGELFF.

This chain joins TRBV7-8 and TRBJ2-7, with 7 bases fitting TRBD1. The germline CDR1 and CDR2 sequences are SGHVS and FQNEAQ. V trimming: 2 bases; J trimming: 1 base; junction bases outside the gene matches: 5. The CDR3 covers 15 residues. DNA for the CDR3: TGTGCCAGCAGCTTACAACAGGGGAGTTCCTACGAGCAGTACTTC. As protein: CASSLQQGSSYEQYF.

The gene calls are TRBV7-2 and TRBJ2-1; D unresolved. Looked up from germline, CDR1 is SGHTA and CDR2 is FQGNSA. The CDR3 is 12 amino acids. Trimming removed 4 bases at V and 8 bases at J, with 9 bases between. DNA of the CDR3: TGTGCCAGCAGCTATATCCTCCATGAGCAGTTCTTC. Translation gives CASSYILHEQFF.

CDR3 DNA: TGTGCCAGCAGCCTCACAGGGCCCAGCTATGGCTACACCTTC. It yields the protein CASSLTGPSYGYTF. The chain has TRBV7-8 and TRBJ1-2; perhaps TRBD1 as D (6 bases). The CDR3 sequence is 14 residues long. Germline CDR1 SGHVS, CDR2 FQNEAQ. Trimming removed 5 bases from V and 4 bases from J, with 14 bases in between.